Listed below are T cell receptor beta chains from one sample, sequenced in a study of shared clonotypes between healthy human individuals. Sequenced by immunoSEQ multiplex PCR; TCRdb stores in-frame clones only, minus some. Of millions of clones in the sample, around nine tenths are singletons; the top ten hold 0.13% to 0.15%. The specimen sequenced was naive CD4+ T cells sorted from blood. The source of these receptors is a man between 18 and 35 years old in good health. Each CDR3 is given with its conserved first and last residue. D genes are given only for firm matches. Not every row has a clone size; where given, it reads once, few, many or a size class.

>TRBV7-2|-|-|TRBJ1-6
CASSSFRDYNSPLHF
TGTGCCAGCAGCTCTTTCCGGGATTATAATTCACCCCTCCACTTT
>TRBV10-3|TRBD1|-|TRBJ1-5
CAISRTGGEEPQHF
TGTGCCATCAGCCGGACAGGGGGCGAGGAGCCCCAGCATTTT
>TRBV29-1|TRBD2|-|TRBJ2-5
CSVQLKRGLPAETQYF
TGCAGCGTTCAACTTAAGCGGGGGCTCCCCGCAGAGACCCAGTACTTC
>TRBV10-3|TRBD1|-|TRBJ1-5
CATRDRANEYSNQPQHF
TGTGCCACCAGGGACAGGGCAAATGAATATAGCAATCAGCCCCAGCATTTT
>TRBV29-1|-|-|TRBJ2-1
CSVEGWSSYNEQFF
TGCAGCGTTGAAGGTTGGAGCTCCTACAATGAGCAGTTCTTC
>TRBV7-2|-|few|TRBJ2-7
CASSLEGSSYEQYF
TGTGCCAGCAGCTTAGAGGGAAGCTCCTACGAGCAGTACTTC
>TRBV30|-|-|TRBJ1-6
CAWGNRLYNSPLHF
TGTGCCTGGGGAAACAGGCTCTATAATTCACCCCTCCACTTT
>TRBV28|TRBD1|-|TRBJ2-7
CASSLQPGTGGSEQYF
TGTGCCAGCAGTTTACAACCCGGGACAGGGGGTTCCGAGCAGTACTTC
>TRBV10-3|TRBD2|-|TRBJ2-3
CAISVSGGSPDTQYF
TGTGCCATCAGTGTTAGCGGGGGGTCACCAGATACGCAGTATTTT
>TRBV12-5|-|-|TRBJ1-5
CASGLPQGGRGNQPQHF
TGTGCTAGTGGTTTGCCACAGGGTGGGAGAGGCAATCAGCCCCAGCATTTT
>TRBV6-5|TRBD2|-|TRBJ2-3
CASQRGPTDTQYF
TGTGCCAGCCAGCGGGGGCCGACAGATACGCAGTATTTT
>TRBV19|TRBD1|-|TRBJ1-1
CASSTTRGAEAFF
TGTGCCAGTAGTACGACCAGGGGGGCTGAAGCTTTCTTT
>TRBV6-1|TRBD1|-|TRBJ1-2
CASRYRGTDGYTF
TGTGCCAGCAGGTACAGGGGTACGGATGGCTACACCTTC
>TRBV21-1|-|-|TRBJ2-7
CASPEGTNEQYF
TGTGCCAGCCCCGAGGGGACCAACGAGCAGTACTTC
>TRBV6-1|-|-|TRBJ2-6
CASSEWPVLGANVLTF
TGTGCCAGCAGTGAATGGCCGGTCCTAGGGGCCAACGTCCTGACTTTC
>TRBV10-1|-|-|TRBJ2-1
CASSEQQGYNEQFF
TGCGCCAGCAGTGAGCAGCAGGGCTACAATGAGCAGTTCTTC
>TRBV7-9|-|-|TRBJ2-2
CASSLISVYSREHTGELFF
TGTGCCAGCAGCTTAATTTCCGTGTATTCTAGAGAGCACACCGGGGAGCTGTTTTTT
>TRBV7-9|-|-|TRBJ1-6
CASSPAESPLHF
TGTGCCAGCAGCCCCGCGGAATCACCCCTCCACTTT
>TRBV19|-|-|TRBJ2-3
CASMASSTDTQYF
TGTGCCAGTATGGCTAGCAGCACAGATACGCAGTATTTT
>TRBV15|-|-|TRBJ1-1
CATSRDQGGGTEAFF
TGTGCCACCAGCAGAGATCAAGGGGGAGGCACTGAAGCTTTCTTT
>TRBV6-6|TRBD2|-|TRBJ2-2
CASSALAGGIFGELFF
TGTGCCAGCAGTGCCCTAGCGGGGGGAATCTTCGGGGAGCTGTTTTTT
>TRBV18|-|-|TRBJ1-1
CASSPGHGTNTEAFF
TGTGCCAGCTCACCCGGTCACGGGACGAACACTGAAGCTTTCTTT
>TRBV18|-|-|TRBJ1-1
CASSEQGGTEAFF
TGTGCCAGCTCAGAACAGGGTGGGACTGAAGCTTTCTTT
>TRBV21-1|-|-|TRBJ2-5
CASSKDRDRVQETQYF
TGTGCCAGCAGCAAAGATCGGGACAGGGTACAAGAGACCCAGTACTTC
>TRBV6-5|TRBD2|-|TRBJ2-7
CASSGLAGSGYEQYF
TGTGCCAGCTCCGGACTAGCGGGGTCGGGCTACGAGCAGTACTTC
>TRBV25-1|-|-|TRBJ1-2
CASSERPGGYTF
TGTGCCAGCAGTGAACGGCCCGGCGGCTACACCTTC
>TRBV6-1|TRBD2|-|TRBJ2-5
CASSDESLAGRETQYF
TGTGCCAGCAGTGACGAATCCTTAGCGGGGCGAGAGACCCAGTACTTC
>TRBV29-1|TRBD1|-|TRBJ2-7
CSVLQGLAYEQYF
TGCAGCGTGCTACAGGGGTTGGCCTACGAGCAGTACTTC
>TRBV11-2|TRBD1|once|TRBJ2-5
CASSLGDRGLQETQYF
TGTGCCAGCAGCTTAGGGGACAGGGGCCTACAAGAGACCCAGTACTTC
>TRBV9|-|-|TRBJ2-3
CASSVGLSDTQYF
TGTGCCAGCAGCGTAGGACTTTCAGATACGCAGTATTTT
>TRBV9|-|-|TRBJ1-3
CASSVGLSGNTIYF
TGTGCCAGCAGCGTAGGGCTCTCTGGAAACACCATATATTTT
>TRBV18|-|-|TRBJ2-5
CASSPRTPQETQYF
TGTGCCAGCTCACCACGGACACCCCAAGAGACCCAGTACTTC
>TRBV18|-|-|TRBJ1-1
CASSPQGDTEAFF
TGTGCCAGCTCACCTCAGGGTGACACTGAAGCTTTCTTT
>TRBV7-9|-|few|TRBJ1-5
CASSSGKGNQPQHF
TGTGCCAGCAGCTCCGGTAAGGGGAATCAGCCCCAGCATTTT
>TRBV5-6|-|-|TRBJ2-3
CASSSQGHRGEVTDTQYF
TGTGCCAGCAGCTCACAGGGCCACCGGGGGGAGGTCACAGATACGCAGTATTTT
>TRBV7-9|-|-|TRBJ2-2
CASSLTRNTGELFF
TGTGCCAGCAGCTTAACGCGTAACACCGGGGAGCTGTTTTTT
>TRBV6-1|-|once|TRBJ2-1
CASSEGGTRIRYNEQFF
TGTGCCAGCAGTGAAGGGGGCACGAGGATTAGGTACAATGAGCAGTTCTTC
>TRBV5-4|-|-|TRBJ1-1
CASSVQGRTEAFF
TGTGCCAGCAGCGTCCAGGGGCGCACTGAAGCTTTCTTT
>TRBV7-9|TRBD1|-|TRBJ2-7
CASSPGTGSYEQYF
TGTGCCAGCAGCCCCGGGACAGGGTCCTACGAGCAGTACTTC
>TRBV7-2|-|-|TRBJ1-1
CASSPEVPARAFF
TGTGCCAGCAGCCCTGAGGTCCCCGCCAGAGCTTTCTTT
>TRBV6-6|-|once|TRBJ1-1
CATTRTYNTEAFF
TGTGCCACGACTCGGACTTATAACACTGAAGCTTTCTTT
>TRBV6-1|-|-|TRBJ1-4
CASRKDLTLNEKLFF
TGTGCCAGCAGGAAGGACCTTACACTTAATGAAAAACTGTTTTTT